Reported below is one TCR beta chain. Libraries were prepared by immunoSEQ multiplex PCR; TCRdb keeps only in-frame clonotypes and omits some of them. The table shows about 36,000 clones, with around 80% occurring only once. This record comes from a study of blood T cell repertoires in COVID-19. Overall study: Researchers got acute and convalescent COVID-19 samples from the United States, Italy and Spain. PBMCs, B-cell-depleted T cells, or T cells provided the cDNA or gDNA that made up the material.

V lost 0 bases, J lost 5 bases, and 12 bases lay in between. This CDR3 spans 14 amino acids. Germline V lookup: CDR1 SGHRS, CDR2 YFSETQ. The chain links TRBV5-1 to TRBJ2-7, with D maybe TRBD2 (6 bases). This clonotype was sampled from a man between 60 and 70 years old with acute or convalescent COVID-19. Sample: peripheral blood. The CDR3 sequence is CASSLVGSNDEQYF. In DNA, the CDR3 is TGCGCCAGCAGCTTGGTCGGGAGTAACGACGAGCAGTACTTC. Supplemented by reference TRBV5-1 and TRBJ2-7, the full variable domain reads KAGVTQTPRYLIKTRGQQVTLSCSPISGHRSVSWYQQTPGQGLQFLFEYFSETQRNKGNFPGRFSGRQFSNSRSEMNVSTLELGDSALYLCASSLVGSNDEQYFGPGTRLTVT.